Listed below are T cell receptor beta chains from one sample, sequenced in a study of cytomegalovirus exposure and HLA in healthy donors. The assay was immunoSEQ multiplex PCR, and TCRdb's table has in-frame clones only and misses some. This sample's clone table lists roughly 78,000 clones. The sequencing sample was made of PBMCs. Receptors were obtained from a man aged 35-49 years in good health and CMV-seronegative. Both conserved end residues are part of each CDR3.

v_call: TRBV7-8; j_call: TRBJ2-2; cdr3_aa: CASSRVRTGWTGELFF
v_call: TRBV28; j_call: TRBJ2-5; cdr3_aa: CASSLHGQETQYF
v_call: TRBV5-1; j_call: .; cdr3_aa: CASSLGDRPNYEQYF
v_call: TRBV19; j_call: TRBJ2-1; cdr3_aa: CASKGTGGVPNEQFF
v_call: TRBV5-6; j_call: TRBJ2-2; cdr3_aa: CASTWDRGGDTGELFF
v_call: TRBV6-4; j_call: TRBJ2-7; cdr3_aa: CASSAGTGYEQYF
v_call: TRBV18; j_call: TRBJ1-1; cdr3_aa: CASSLVGEAFF
v_call: TRBV7-2; j_call: TRBJ1-2; cdr3_aa: CASSKQGYGYTF
v_call: TRBV19; j_call: TRBJ2-1; cdr3_aa: CASKGLAGASSYNEQFF
v_call: TRBV25-1; j_call: TRBJ2-7; cdr3_aa: CASSESYEQYF
v_call: TRBV15; j_call: TRBJ1-5; cdr3_aa: CATSREGDQPQHF